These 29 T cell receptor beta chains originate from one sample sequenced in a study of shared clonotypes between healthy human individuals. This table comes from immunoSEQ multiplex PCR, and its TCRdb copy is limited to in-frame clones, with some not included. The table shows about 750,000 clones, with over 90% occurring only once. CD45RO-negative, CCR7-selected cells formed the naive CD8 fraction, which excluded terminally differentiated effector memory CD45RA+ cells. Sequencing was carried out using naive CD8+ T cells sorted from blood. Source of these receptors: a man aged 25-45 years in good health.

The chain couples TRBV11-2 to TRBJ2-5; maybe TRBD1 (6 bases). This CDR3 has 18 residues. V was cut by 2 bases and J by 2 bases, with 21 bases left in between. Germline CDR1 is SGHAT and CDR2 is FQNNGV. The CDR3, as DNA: TGTGCCAGCAGCTTATTCTTCGACAGGCCGAAACCACAAGAGACCCAGTACTTC. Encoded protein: CASSLFFDRPKPQETQYF.

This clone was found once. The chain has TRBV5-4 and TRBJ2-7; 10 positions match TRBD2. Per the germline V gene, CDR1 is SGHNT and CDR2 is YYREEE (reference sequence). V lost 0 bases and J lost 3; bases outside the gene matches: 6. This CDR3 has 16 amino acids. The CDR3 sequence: CASSLGTSGRSYEQYF. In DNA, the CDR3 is TGTGCCAGCAGCTTGGGGACTAGCGGACGGAGCTACGAGCAGTACTTC.

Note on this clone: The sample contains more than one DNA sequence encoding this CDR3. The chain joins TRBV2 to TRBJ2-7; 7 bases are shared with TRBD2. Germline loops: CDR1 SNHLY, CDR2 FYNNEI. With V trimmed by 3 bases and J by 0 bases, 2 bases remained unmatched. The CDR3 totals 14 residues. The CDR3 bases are TGTGCCAGCAGTGAGGGGGGGAGCTCCTACGAGCAGTACTTC. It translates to CASSEGGSSYEQYF.

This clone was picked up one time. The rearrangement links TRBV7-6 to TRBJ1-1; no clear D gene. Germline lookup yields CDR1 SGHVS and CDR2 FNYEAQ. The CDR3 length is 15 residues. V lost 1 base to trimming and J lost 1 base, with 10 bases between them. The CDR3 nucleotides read TGTGCCAGCAGCTTAGTGCGGGATGGGAACACTGAAGCTTTCTTT. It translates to CASSLVRDGNTEAFF.

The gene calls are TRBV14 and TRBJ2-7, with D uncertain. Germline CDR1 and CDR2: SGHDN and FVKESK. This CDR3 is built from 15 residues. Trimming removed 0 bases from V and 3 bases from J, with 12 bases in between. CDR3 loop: CASSQEVDPLYEQYF. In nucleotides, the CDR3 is TGTGCCAGCAGCCAAGAAGTGGACCCCCTCTACGAGCAGTACTTC.

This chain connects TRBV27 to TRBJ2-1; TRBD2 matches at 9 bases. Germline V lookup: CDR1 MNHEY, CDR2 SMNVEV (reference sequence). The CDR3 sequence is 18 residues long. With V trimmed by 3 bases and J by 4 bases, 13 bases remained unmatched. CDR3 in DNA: TGTGCCAGCAGTTTTTACGGAAGACTAGCGGCCTTTTACAATGAGCAGTTCTTC. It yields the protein CASSFYGRLAAFYNEQFF.

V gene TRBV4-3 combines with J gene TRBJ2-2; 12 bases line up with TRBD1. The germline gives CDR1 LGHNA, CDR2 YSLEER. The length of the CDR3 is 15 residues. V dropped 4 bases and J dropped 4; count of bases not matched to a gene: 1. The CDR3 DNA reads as TGCGCCAGCAGCCCGGGACAGGGGGCCACCGGGGAGCTGTTTTTT. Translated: CASSPGQGATGELFF.

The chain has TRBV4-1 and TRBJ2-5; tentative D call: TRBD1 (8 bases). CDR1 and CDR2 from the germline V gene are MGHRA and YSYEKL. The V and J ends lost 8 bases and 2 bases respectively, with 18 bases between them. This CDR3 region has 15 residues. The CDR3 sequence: CASDNLQGGQETQYF. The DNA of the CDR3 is TGCGCCAGCGACAACTTACAGGGGGGGCAAGAGACCCAGTACTTC.

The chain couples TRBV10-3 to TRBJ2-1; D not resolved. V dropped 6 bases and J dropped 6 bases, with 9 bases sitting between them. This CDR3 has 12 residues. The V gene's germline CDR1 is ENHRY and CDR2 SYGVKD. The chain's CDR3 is CAISSEVNEQFF. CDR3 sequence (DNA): TGTGCCATCAGCTCCGAGGTCAATGAGCAGTTCTTC.

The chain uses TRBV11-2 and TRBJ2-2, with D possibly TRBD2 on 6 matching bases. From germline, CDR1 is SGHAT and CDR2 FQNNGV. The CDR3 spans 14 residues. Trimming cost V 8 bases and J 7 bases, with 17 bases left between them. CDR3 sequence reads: CASVGTQPGGELFF. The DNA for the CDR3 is TGTGCCAGCGTCGGGACTCAACCAGGCGGGGAGCTGTTTTTT.

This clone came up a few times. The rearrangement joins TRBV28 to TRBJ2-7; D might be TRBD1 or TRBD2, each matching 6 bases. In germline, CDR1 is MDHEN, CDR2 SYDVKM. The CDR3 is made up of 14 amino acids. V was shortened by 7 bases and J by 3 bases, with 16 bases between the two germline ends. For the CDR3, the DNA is TGTGCCAGCACTTCAGGGGAGGTGGACTACGAGCAGTACTTC. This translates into CASTSGEVDYEQYF.

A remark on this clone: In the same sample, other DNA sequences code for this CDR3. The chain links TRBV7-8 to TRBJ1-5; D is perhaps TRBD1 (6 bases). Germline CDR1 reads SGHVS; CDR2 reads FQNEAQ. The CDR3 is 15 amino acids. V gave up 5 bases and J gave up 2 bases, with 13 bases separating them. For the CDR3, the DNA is TGTGCCAGCAGCCCTCCAGGGGTAGGCAATCAGCCCCAGCATTTT. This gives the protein CASSPPGVGNQPQHF. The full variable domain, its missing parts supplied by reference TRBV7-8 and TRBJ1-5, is GAGVSQSPRYKVAKRGQDVALRCDPISGHVSLFWYQQALGQGPEFLTYFQNEAQLDKSGLPSDRFFAERPEGSVSTLKIQRTQQEDSAVYLCASSPPGVGNQPQHFGDGTRLSIL.

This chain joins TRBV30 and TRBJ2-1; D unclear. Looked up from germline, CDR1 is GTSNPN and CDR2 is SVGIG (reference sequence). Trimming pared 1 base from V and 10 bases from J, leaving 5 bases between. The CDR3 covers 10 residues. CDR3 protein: CAWSAPEQFF. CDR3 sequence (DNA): TGTGCCTGGAGTGCCCCGGAGCAGTTCTTC.

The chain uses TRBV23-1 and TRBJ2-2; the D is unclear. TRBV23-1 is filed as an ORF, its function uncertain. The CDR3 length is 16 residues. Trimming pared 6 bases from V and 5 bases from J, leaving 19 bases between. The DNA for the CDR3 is TGCGCCAGCAGGAAGGGAACAGCAGTCCCAACCGGGGAGCTGTTTTTT. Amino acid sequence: CASRKGTAVPTGELFF.

CDR3 nucleotide sequence: TGTGCCAGCTCCTTCGGACTAGCGGGAGTTAATGAGCAGTTCTTC. It codes for CASSFGLAGVNEQFF. The chain joins TRBV18 to TRBJ2-1; TRBD2 matches at 13 bases. Germline V lookup: CDR1 KGHSH, CDR2 LQKENI. This CDR3 is 15 amino acids long. With 6 bases clipped from V and 7 bases from J, the junction kept 6 bases outside the gene matches.

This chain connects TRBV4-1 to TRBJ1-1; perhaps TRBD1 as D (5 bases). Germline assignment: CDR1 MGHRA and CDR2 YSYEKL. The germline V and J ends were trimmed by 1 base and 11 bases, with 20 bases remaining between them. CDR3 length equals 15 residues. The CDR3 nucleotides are TGCGCCAGCAGCCAAGGGGCTTGGGACTCGGAGGAGGCTTTCTTT. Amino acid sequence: CASSQGAWDSEEAFF.

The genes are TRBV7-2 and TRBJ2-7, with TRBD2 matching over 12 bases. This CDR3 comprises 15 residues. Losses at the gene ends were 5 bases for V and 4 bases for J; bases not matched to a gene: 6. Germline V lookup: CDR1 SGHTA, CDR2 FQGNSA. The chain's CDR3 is CASSILAGGGYEQYF. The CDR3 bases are TGTGCCAGCAGCATCCTAGCGGGAGGGGGATACGAGCAGTACTTC.

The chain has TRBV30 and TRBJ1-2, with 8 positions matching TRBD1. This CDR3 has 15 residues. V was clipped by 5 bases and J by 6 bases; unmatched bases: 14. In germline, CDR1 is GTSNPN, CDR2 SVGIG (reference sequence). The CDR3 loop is CAWSSGTGLFNGYTF. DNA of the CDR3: TGTGCCTGGTCCTCCGGGACAGGCTTATTTAATGGCTACACCTTC.

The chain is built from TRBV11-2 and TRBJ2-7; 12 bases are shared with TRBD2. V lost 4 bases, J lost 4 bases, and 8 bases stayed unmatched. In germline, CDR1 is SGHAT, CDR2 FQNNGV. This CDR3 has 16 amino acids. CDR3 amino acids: CASSSGTSGLRYEQYF. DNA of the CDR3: TGTGCCAGCAGCTCGGGGACTAGCGGGTTAAGATACGAGCAGTACTTC.

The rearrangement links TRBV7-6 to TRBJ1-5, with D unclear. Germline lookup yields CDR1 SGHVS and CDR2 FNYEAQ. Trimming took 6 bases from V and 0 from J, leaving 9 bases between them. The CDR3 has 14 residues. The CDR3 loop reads CASSSTLSNQPQHF. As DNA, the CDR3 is TGTGCCAGCAGTTCAACCCTTAGCAATCAGCCCCAGCATTTT.

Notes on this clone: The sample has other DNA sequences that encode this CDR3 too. This CDR3 reads CASSVGSGSTDTQYF. CDR3 coding DNA: TGTGCCAGCAGCGTTGGTAGCGGGAGTACAGATACGCAGTATTTT. The rearrangement uses TRBV9 and TRBJ2-3, with 9 nucleotides matching TRBD2. Per germline, CDR1 SGDLS and CDR2 YYNGEE. V trimming: 2 bases; J trimming: 3 bases; junction bases outside the gene matches: 4. The CDR3 consists of 15 residues.

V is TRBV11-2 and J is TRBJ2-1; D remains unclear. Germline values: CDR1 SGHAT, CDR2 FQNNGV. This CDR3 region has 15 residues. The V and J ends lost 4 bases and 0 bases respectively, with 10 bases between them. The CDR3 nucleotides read TGTGCCAGCAGCTCTGACTTTAGCTCCTACAATGAGCAGTTCTTC. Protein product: CASSSDFSSYNEQFF. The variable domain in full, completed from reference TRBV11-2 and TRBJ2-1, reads EAGVAQSPRYKIIEKRQSVAFWCNPISGHATLYWYQQILGQGPKLLIQFQNNGVVDDSQLPKDRFSAERLKGVDSTLKIQPAKLEDSAVYLCASSSDFSSYNEQFFGPGTRLTVL.

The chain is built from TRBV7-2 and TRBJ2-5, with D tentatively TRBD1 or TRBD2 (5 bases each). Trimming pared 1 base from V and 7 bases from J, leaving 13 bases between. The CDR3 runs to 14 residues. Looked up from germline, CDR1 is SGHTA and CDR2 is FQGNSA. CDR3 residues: CASSLELGGGTQYF. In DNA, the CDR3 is TGTGCCAGCAGCTTAGAACTCGGTGGGGGGACCCAGTACTTC.

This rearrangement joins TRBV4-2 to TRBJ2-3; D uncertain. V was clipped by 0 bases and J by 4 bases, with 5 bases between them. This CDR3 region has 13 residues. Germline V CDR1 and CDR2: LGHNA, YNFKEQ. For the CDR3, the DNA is TGTGCCAGCAGCCAAGATCCCCCAGATACGCAGTATTTT. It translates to CASSQDPPDTQYF.

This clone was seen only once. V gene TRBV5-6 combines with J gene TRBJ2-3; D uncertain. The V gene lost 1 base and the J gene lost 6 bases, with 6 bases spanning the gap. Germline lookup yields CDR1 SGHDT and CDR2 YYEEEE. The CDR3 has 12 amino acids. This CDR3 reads CASSLRSDTQYF. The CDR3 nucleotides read TGTGCCAGCAGCTTGCGAAGCGATACGCAGTATTTT. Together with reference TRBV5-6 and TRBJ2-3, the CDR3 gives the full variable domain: DAGVTQSPTHLIKTRGQQVTLRCSPKSGHDTVSWYQQALGQGPQFIFQYYEEEERQRGNFPDRFSGHQFPNYSSELNVNALLLGDSALYLCASSLRSDTQYFGPGTRLTVL.

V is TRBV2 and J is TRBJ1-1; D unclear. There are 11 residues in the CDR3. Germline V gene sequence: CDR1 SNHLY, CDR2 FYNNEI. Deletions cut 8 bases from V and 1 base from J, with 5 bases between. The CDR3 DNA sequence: TGTGCCAGCGCTACGAACACTGAAGCTTTCTTT. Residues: CASATNTEAFF.

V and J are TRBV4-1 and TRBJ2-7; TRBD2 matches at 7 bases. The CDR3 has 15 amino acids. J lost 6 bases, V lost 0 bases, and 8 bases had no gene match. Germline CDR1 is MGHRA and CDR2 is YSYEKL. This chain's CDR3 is CASSQDGSGEVEQYF. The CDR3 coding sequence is TGCGCCAGCAGCCAAGATGGCAGCGGGGAGGTCGAGCAGTACTTC.

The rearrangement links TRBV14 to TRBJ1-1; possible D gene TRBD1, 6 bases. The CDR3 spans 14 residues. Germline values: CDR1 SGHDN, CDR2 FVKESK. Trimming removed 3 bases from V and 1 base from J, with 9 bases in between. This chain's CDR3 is CASSQVQGNTEAFF. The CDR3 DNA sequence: TGTGCCAGCAGCCAGGTACAGGGGAACACTGAAGCTTTCTTT.

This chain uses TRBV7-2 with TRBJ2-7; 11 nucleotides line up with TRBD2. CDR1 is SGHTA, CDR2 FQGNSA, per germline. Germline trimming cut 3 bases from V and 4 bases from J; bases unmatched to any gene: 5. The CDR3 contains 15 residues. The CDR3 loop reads CASSLFTSGSYEQYF. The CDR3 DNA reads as TGTGCCAGCAGCTTGTTTACTAGCGGGAGTTACGAGCAGTACTTC.